These T cell receptor beta chains were read from a single sample in a study of memory B cells and T cells in multiple sclerosis. The repertoire was sequenced with immunoSEQ multiplex PCR; TCRdb's copy has only in-frame clones and lacks some. The sample includes about 32,000 clones, roughly 82% of them seen just once. Which antigens these TCRs recognize remains unknown. The sequenced sample consisted of PBMCs from blood kept in culture. The origin of the receptors is a human donor with multiple sclerosis. Each CDR3 is given with its conserved first and last residue. D genes are given only for firm matches. The listing skips clone size in some rows; elsewhere it reads once, few, many or a size class.

j_call: TRBJ1-2; v_call: TRBV7-9; d_call: NA; clone_size: NA; cdr3_aa: CASSSQGRNYGYTF; cdr3_nt: TGTGCCAGCAGCTCACAGGGACGGAACTATGGCTACACCTTC
j_call: TRBJ2-1; v_call: TRBV29-1; d_call: NA; clone_size: NA; cdr3_aa: CSVARNSYNEQFF; cdr3_nt: TGCAGCGTGGCCAGGAACAGTTACAATGAGCAGTTCTTC
j_call: TRBJ1-2; v_call: TRBV5-4; d_call: NA; clone_size: NA; cdr3_aa: CASSAETNSYGYTF; cdr3_nt: TGTGCCAGCAGCGCTGAAACGAATAGCTATGGCTACACCTTC
j_call: TRBJ2-2; v_call: TRBV10-2; d_call: TRBD1; clone_size: once; cdr3_aa: CASIVGQGGTGELFF; cdr3_nt: TGCGCCAGCATCGTTGGACAGGGGGGGACCGGGGAGCTGTTTTTT
j_call: TRBJ2-7; v_call: TRBV5-1; d_call: NA; clone_size: NA; cdr3_aa: CASSLAEGLEQYF; cdr3_nt: TGCGCCAGCAGCTTGGCGGAGGGGCTCGAGCAGTACTTC
j_call: TRBJ2-1; v_call: TRBV28; d_call: TRBD2; clone_size: NA; cdr3_aa: CASSLPQGLAGNEQFF; cdr3_nt: TGTGCCAGCAGTCTCCCCCAGGGACTAGCTGGCAATGAGCAGTTCTTC
j_call: TRBJ2-2; v_call: TRBV7-9; d_call: TRBD1; clone_size: NA; cdr3_aa: CASSPDRVANTGELFF; cdr3_nt: TGTGCCAGCAGCCCGGACAGGGTTGCGAACACCGGGGAGCTGTTTTTT
j_call: TRBJ2-2; v_call: TRBV6-5; d_call: NA; clone_size: NA; cdr3_aa: CASSPAGIGELFF; cdr3_nt: TGTGCCAGCAGCCCCGCCGGGATCGGGGAGCTGTTTTTT
j_call: TRBJ2-1; v_call: TRBV7-3; d_call: TRBD2; clone_size: NA; cdr3_aa: CASSLEIAGYPPVQFF; cdr3_nt: TGTGCCAGCAGCTTGGAAATAGCGGGGTATCCCCCGGTGCAGTTCTTC
j_call: TRBJ2-1; v_call: TRBV9; d_call: TRBD2; clone_size: NA; cdr3_aa: CASSVGGVWNEQFF; cdr3_nt: TGTGCCAGCAGCGTCGGGGGGGTTTGGAATGAGCAGTTCTTC